This T cell receptor (beta chain) appears in the sequencing data of a study of blood T cell repertoires in COVID-19. Study as a whole: T cells, B-cell-depleted T cells, or PBMCs provided the cDNA or gDNA that served as material.

In the authors' methods: The authors estimated nucleated cell counts from reference gene primer amplification. Assay: immunoSEQ multiplex PCR; the TCRdb copy retains only in-frame clones and omits some. The D gene and trimming were derived from the DNA, and the V and J assignments and clone size from that table. This table has just over 80,000 clones, more than 75% appearing once. CDR3 length: 15 amino acids. Germline V gene data show CDR1 as LNHDA and CDR2 as SQIVND (reference sequence). After removal of 3 bases from V and 7 bases from J, the junction contained 8 bases not matched to a gene. This clone was counted a few times.

The receptor's source is an elderly woman with active or convalescent COVID-19. The sequenced sample consisted of peripheral blood. J is TRBJ1-4 and V is TRBV19, with TRBD1 matching 7 bases. The CDR3 loop is CASSISGQLAEKLFF. The CDR3 region has the DNA TGTGCCAGTAGTATTTCGGGACAGCTTGCTGAAAAACTGTTTTTT.